This entry concerns a single T cell receptor (beta chain). Its antigen is unidentified. These data originate in a study of PD-L1 blockade in urothelial cancer. The overall study: Blood was tested 3 weeks (second dose) and 6 weeks into treatment. Blood samples contained a median around 140,000 T cells.

Added to each PCR by spiking were synthetic TCR analog templates. The repertoire was sequenced with immunoSEQ multiplex PCR; TCRdb's copy has only in-frame clones and lacks some. This sample has 35,000 to 45,000 clones; around 90% occur once, and the top ten carry less than 9.5%. CDR3 length: 15 amino acids. The V gene's germline CDR1 is SEHNR and CDR2 FQNEAQ (reference sequence). V was clipped by 2 bases and J by 9 bases; unmatched bases: 9. Notes on the study in general: At 3 weeks on treatment, tumor-associated clones expanded more with durable benefit.

Time point indicated: peripheral blood 6 weeks after treatment start. The source material was PBMCs, sampled around atezolizumab (anti-PD-L1) treatment. V gene TRBV7-9 combines with J gene TRBJ2-1, with 8 bases matching TRBD2. The clonotype originates from a man aged 70-80 years with urothelial cancer. The CDR3 DNA reads TGTGCCAGCAGCTTACGGGGGGACCGGGGGGGTGAGCAGTTCTTC. Its protein product is CASSLRGDRGGEQFF.